This T cell receptor (beta chain) originates from a study of blood T cell repertoires in COVID-19. Study in general: COVID-19 samples, acute and convalescent, were from the United States, Italy and Spain. PBMCs, B-cell-depleted T cells, or T cells were the source of the cDNA or gDNA that made up the material.

Original processing notes: Cell counts per sample came from amplifying reference gene primers. Assay used: immunoSEQ multiplex PCR; TCRdb lists only in-frame clones, some missing. V, J and clone size derive from that table, while D and trimming were established from the DNA sequence. The sample lists about 280,000 clones; 80% to 90% were seen once. The V gene end was trimmed by 6 bases and the J gene end by 5 bases; junction bases not matched to a gene: 6. Germline assignment: CDR1 ENHRY and CDR2 SYGVKD. The CDR3 has 15 amino acids. This TCR came from a woman in her seventies with acute or convalescent COVID-19. The sample comprised peripheral blood. The chain is built from TRBV10-3 and TRBJ2-3; 12 nucleotides line up with TRBD2. The DNA for the CDR3 is TGTGCCATCAGGGAGACTAGCGGGGGAGGAGATACGCAGTATTTT. This codes for CAIRETSGGGDTQYF.